This note documents a single T cell receptor beta chain sequence. The data were produced by immunoSEQ multiplex PCR, yet TCRdb's version contains in-frame clones alone and is incomplete. Among 150,000 or so clones listed, over 75% were seen once. Per the germline V gene, CDR1 is SEHNR and CDR2 is FQNEAQ (reference sequence). Trimming removed 4 bases from V and 1 base from J; junction bases left unmatched: 3. The CDR3 is made up of 17 amino acids. The data originate from a study of blood T cell repertoires in COVID-19. Background on the study: Material from acute and convalescent COVID-19 was sourced from the United States, Italy and Spain.

This TCR derives from a man aged 50 to 59 who had recovered from COVID-19. This chain links TRBV7-9 with TRBJ1-6; 11 nucleotides match TRBD1. Source material: PBMCs or T cells enriched from blood (not recorded which). The CDR3 DNA reads TGTGCCAGCAGCTCGGACAGGGGGCATTCCTATAATTCACCCCTCCACTTT. It translates to CASSSDRGHSYNSPLHF.